This is a list of T cell receptor beta chains from one sample in a study of T cells after yellow fever vaccination. One entry per CDR3 protein results from TCRdb running MiXCR on the 5' RACE reads. The table lists about 360,000 distinct CDR3 sequences, 6.2% of them singletons, with approximately 16% in the top ten. The sample here was PBMCs, taken 5 days after the yellow fever booster vaccination. These TCRs come from a man between 25 and 39 years old who received the YFV17D yellow fever vaccine. The conserved cysteine and the conserved F or W are not part of the CDR3 here. Fields, in order: V gene, J gene, CDR3 protein.

TRBV12-5	TRBJ2-2	ASGSEQGILGELF
TRBV7-2	TRBJ2-7	ASSLPYRVFYEQY
TRBV20-1	TRBJ2-4	SARDPLWGGIQY
TRBV7-9	TRBJ2-5	ASSPPTRGETQY
TRBV5-1	TRBJ2-3	ASSEGTASTDTQY
TRBV5-1	TRBJ2-5	ASSPQRPQETQY
TRBV10-3	TRBJ2-1	AISRKTSGSKAGYNEQF
TRBV5-1	TRBJ2-3	ASSLAPTDTQY
TRBV12-3/TRBV12-4	TRBJ1-5	ASRSPGNSNQPQH
TRBV7-2	TRBJ2-1	AIRGGRSYNEQF
TRBV9	TRBJ2-3	ASSDTSGDPTDTQY
TRBV4-3	TRBJ2-1	ASSQGANRGEQF
TRBV5-4	TRBJ2-1	ASSRVGINNEQF
TRBV29-1	TRBJ2-1	SVERDSGNEQF
TRBV9	TRBJ1-3	ASSLRDRVSGNTIY
TRBV12-3/TRBV12-4	TRBJ2-1	ASKSARGRGEQF
TRBV6-1	TRBJ2-3	ASTIQAVRSTDTQY
TRBV20-1	TRBJ2-3	SANHPLAGGLDTQY
TRBV30	TRBJ2-6	AWSGSSIPGRANVLT
TRBV20-1	TRBJ1-2	GARDLGRNYGYT
TRBV4-1	TRBJ2-1	ASSPPSYSYNEQF
TRBV7-9	TRBJ2-1	ASSLGPGINNEQF
TRBV3-1	TRBJ1-1	ASSQAGVYTEAF
TRBV6-1	TRBJ2-7	ASSATSGAGMSYEQY
TRBV3-1	TRBJ2-5	ASSQGRTSGTQY
TRBV7-2	TRBJ1-5	ASTRTGGNQPQH
TRBV9	TRBJ2-3	ASSGVRGSGDTQY
TRBV5-1	TRBJ2-5	ASSPRGGREETQY
TRBV28	TRBJ2-4	ASNPGQGTDIQY
TRBV7-6	TRBJ2-7	AVRGGSSYEQY
TRBV7-9	TRBJ1-2	ASVSANYGYT
TRBV20-1	TRBJ2-4	SASDRSPKNIQY
TRBV7-6	TRBJ2-7	ASSLSSRDEQY
TRBV20-1	TRBJ2-1	SARGWGYYNEQF
TRBV6-5	TRBJ2-7	ASSYGIGPSGGSYEQY
TRBV19	TRBJ2-5	ASSTRTKAPQETQY
TRBV12-3/TRBV12-4	TRBJ1-2	ASRRTGLHGYT
TRBV20-1	TRBJ2-7	SARHQKYPYEQY
TRBV30	TRBJ1-1	AWSAGGTVNTEAF
TRBV6-1	TRBJ1-1	ASINSLNTEAF
TRBV5-1	TRBJ2-2	ASSVSFGRGELF
TRBV15	TRBJ2-3	ATSRDTGGTDTQY
TRBV20-1	TRBJ2-5	SALALGGGVRETQY
TRBV12-3/TRBV12-4	TRBJ2-1	ASRRGREQF
TRBV20-1	TRBJ1-6	SAGELRTGNSPLH
TRBV6-2/TRBV6-3	TRBJ2-1	ASRNLLAGANEQF
TRBV18	TRBJ1-2	ASSPGQGYT
TRBV12-3/TRBV12-4	TRBJ2-5	ASTTGGPQETQY
TRBV5-1	TRBJ2-1	ASSFPTSGPYNEQF
TRBV12-3/TRBV12-4	TRBJ2-4	ASSLALGTAENIQY
TRBV6-5	TRBJ2-1	ASSYSISGRNFYNEQF